Below, one T cell receptor beta chain is given with its context. Other DNA sequences from this sample encode an identical CDR3 as well. The data belong to a study of shared clonotypes between healthy human individuals. Original analysis: In the immunoSEQ data, sequences were junction-only and lacked quality scores, so filtering differed. This table comes from immunoSEQ multiplex PCR, and its TCRdb copy is limited to in-frame clones, with some not included. V and J calls plus clone size are reproduced from that table; the DNA served to infer D and trimming. This sample has over a million clones; 98% occur once, and the top ten carry about 0.42%. CDR1 SGHRS and CDR2 YFSETQ come from the germline V gene. Trimming stripped 1 base from V and 6 bases from J, with 7 bases between. This CDR3 contains 12 residues.

The chain employs TRBV5-1 and TRBJ1-2; the D gene is possibly TRBD1 (5 bases). The TCR was taken from a man aged 30 to 45 in good health. Sequencing was carried out using naive CD4+ T cells sorted from blood. Stated subset: CD45RA+ positively selected. The CDR3: CASSLPGDGYTF. The DNA of the CDR3 is TGCGCCAGCAGCTTGCCGGGGGATGGCTACACCTTC.